Below are 4 T cell receptor beta chains sequenced from a single sample in a study of blood T cell repertoires in COVID-19. This table comes from immunoSEQ multiplex PCR, and its TCRdb copy is limited to in-frame clones, with some not included. The sample shows roughly 280,000 clones, around 85% of them seen only once. The sample consisted of peripheral blood. Receptors were obtained from a woman aged 70-85 years with acute or convalescent COVID-19.

The rearrangement links TRBV10-3 to TRBJ2-1, with 9 bases matching TRBD1. CDR3 size: 13 residues. The J segment lost 5 bases and the V segment lost 4 bases, leaving 0 bases of the junction unmatched. Germline CDR1 ENHRY, CDR2 SYGVKD. CDR3 nucleotides: TGTGCCATCAGTGGGACAGGGGACAATGAGCAGTTCTTC. Translating it yields CAISGTGDNEQFF.

This chain links TRBV10-3 with TRBJ1-5, with D maybe TRBD1 (6 bases). The CDR3 totals 13 residues. Per germline, CDR1 ENHRY and CDR2 SYGVKD. V lost 11 bases and J 3 bases, leaving 14 bases between the germline ends. CDR3 residues: CAVHRAPNQPQHF. The CDR3 nucleotides are TGTGCCGTTCACAGGGCTCCCAATCAGCCCCAGCATTTT.

This clone was counted only a few times. The chain carries TRBV7-2 and TRBJ2-1; TRBD1 matches at 7 bases. The ends lost 7 bases at V and 1 base at J; junction bases unmatched: 7. Germline lookup yields CDR1 SGHTA and CDR2 FQGNSA. The CDR3 has 15 residues. The CDR3 sequence is CASIEGAASYNEQFF. CDR3 bases: TGTGCCAGCATCGAGGGGGCGGCATCCTACAATGAGCAGTTCTTC.

This clone came up a few times. The CDR3 DNA follows: TGTGCCAGCTCAACCGGACGGACAGCCGAGCAGTACTTC. It is translated as CASSTGRTAEQYF. The chain joins TRBV18 to TRBJ2-7; tentative D call: TRBD1 (6 bases). The CDR3 spans 13 residues. Germline CDR1 is KGHSH and CDR2 is LQKENI. V dropped 5 bases and J dropped 6 bases, with 14 bases sitting between them.